This T cell receptor (beta chain) was retrieved from a study of metastatic and nonmetastatic thyroid tumors (TCRdb year 2020). In terms of the full investigation: Repertoires were compared across peripheral blood and tumor or nodule tissue samples from malignant and benign thyroid patients. The paper as a whole reports these results and caveats: TCR beta diversity was reported as significantly higher in malignant tumors than in benign nodules, in both blood and tumor samples.

This clone registers as medium-sized (0.01 to 0.1%) within its sample. Its antigen target is currently unknown. No base quality information exists; no much larger clone differs at one position. As encoded in the germline V gene, CDR1 is MNHEY while CDR2 is SVGEGT. The junction shows trimming of 5 bases on V and 4 bases on J, and the gene matches do not reach 10 bases of it. The CDR3 has 16 amino acids, counting the end cysteine and phenylalanine. Just the 48-base CDR3 DNA is kept, in frame starting at base 1. None of the patients had been given any treatment before thyroid surgery. The study retrospectively analysed patient clinical samples collected from the early 2010s to the late 2010s using T-cell receptor beta sequencing. The library was built by means of PCR. Sequencing instrument: Illumina HiSeq 4000. The TCR beta-chain CDR3 region of each patient was profiled by high-throughput sequencing. On the authors' methods: CDR3 differences across clinicopathological groups were used to build a classifier for discriminating distant-metastatic papillary thyroid cancer patients. The Shannon index was used to measure repertoire diversity, and the Morisita-Horn index was used to measure how similar tumor and blood repertoires were. Starting from the raw public reads, TCRdb applied fastp trimming at Q25, assembled clones with MiXCR and retained in-frame beta chains. The V and J calls follow TCRdb's processing rather than the paper's. The sample table contains 25,000 to 35,000 clones; only one count was recorded for about a sixth of them. The ten top clones hold approximately 4.8% of the sample.

This receptor was obtained from a female donor with papillary thyroid cancer or a benign thyroid nodule (not recorded which). Some clones in this sample may be carry-over from other donors' samples. The specimen sequenced was blood. The rearrangement joined TRBV6-2 or TRBV6-3 to TRBJ1-2; 10 of the junction bases match TRBD1. The CDR3 region reads CASSHPGTGESYGYTF. The DNA sequence is given as TGTGCCAGCAGTCACCCCGGGACAGGGGAGAGCTATGGCTACACCTTC.